The sequence of this T cell receptor (beta chain) was determined in a study of shared clonotypes between healthy human individuals. Study as a whole: Three CD4 naive, three CD4 memory, two CD8 naive and one CD8 memory plate were used per donor. Study findings and constraints: Blood was the sole source, and tissue repertoires probably differ. Lower generation probabilities were found for non-shared clonotypes than for those shared by all four donors.

TCRdb's copy holds only in-frame clones and misses some; the assay was immunoSEQ multiplex PCR. Here the sample spans about 1.5 million clones, 95% to 99% being singletons. Concerning this clone: What it binds is not known.

The CDR3 covers 13 residues. V lost 9 bases and J 1 base, leaving 12 bases between the germline ends. CDR1 is LNHDA, CDR2 SQIVND, per germline (reference sequence). This TCR was sampled from a man aged 30 to 39 in good health. Sample: naive CD4+ T cells sorted from blood. Specified subset: CD45RA+ positively selected. The J gene is TRBJ2-5, the V gene TRBV19; a weak D match, TRBD2 (7 bases). The CDR3 is CASSGGPQETQYF. The CDR3 DNA follows: TGTGCCAGCTCGGGGGGCCCCCAAGAGACCCAGTACTTC. Combining the CDR3 with reference TRBV19 and TRBJ2-5 gives the whole variable domain DGGITQSPKYLFRKEGQNVTLSCEQNLNHDAMYWYRQDPGQGLRLIYYSQIVNDFQKGDIAEGYSVSREKKESFPLTVTSAQKNPTAFYLCASSGGPQETQYFGPGTRLLVL.